In this sample, the clone carrying this T cell receptor beta chain turned up once. The antigen is undetermined. Germline V gene sequence: CDR1 LGHNA, CDR2 YSLEER. The V end lost 0 bases, the J end lost 3 bases, and 9 bases lay between the germline ends. The CDR3 sequence is 15 residues long. The repertoire was sequenced with immunoSEQ multiplex PCR; TCRdb's copy has only in-frame clones and lacks some. The table includes 23,000 or so clones, 79% detected once. The source of the sample is a study of a mutant IDH1 vaccine in newly diagnosed glioma. In the study overall: Vaccination followed radiotherapy alone by 4-6 weeks, or accompanied temozolomide cycles. Before enrollment, the patients had been treated with radiotherapy alone, temozolomide alone, or both together. Most of them had received both.

Time point noted: week 11, during vaccination. Topical imiquimod accompanied each vaccine dose, which consisted of 300 ug of mutant IDH1 20-mer peptide. The J gene is TRBJ1-5, the V gene TRBV4-3; D not resolved. The sequences come from PBMCs, collected from a glioma patient whose treatment included an IDH1 peptide vaccine. This TCR was sampled from a man aged 35 to 55 with glioma. The CDR3 protein is CASSQDGVHNQPQHF. The CDR3 DNA follows: TGCGCCAGCAGCCAAGATGGTGTTCACAATCAGCCCCAGCATTTT.